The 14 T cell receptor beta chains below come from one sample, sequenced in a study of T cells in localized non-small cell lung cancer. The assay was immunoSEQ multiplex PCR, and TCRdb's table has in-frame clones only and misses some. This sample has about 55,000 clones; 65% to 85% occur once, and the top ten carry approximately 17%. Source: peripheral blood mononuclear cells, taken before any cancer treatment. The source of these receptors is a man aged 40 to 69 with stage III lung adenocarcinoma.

The CDR3 here is CASSDQGAGGPPDTQYF. The CDR3 bases are TGTGCCAGCAGCGACCAGGGCGCGGGAGGGCCCCCAGATACGCAGTATTTT. V usage is TRBV5-4 and J usage is TRBJ2-3, with 9 bases fitting TRBD2. The CDR3 runs 17 residues. The V gene end was trimmed by 4 bases and the J gene end by 4 bases; junction bases not matched to a gene: 13. The germline gives CDR1 SGHNT, CDR2 YYREEE (reference sequence).

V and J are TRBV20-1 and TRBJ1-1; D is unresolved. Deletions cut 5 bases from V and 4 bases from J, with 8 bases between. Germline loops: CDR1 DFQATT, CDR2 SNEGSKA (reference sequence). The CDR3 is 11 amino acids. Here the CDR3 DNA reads TGCAGTGCTCAGAACCCCACTGAAGCTTTCTTT. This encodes CSAQNPTEAFF.

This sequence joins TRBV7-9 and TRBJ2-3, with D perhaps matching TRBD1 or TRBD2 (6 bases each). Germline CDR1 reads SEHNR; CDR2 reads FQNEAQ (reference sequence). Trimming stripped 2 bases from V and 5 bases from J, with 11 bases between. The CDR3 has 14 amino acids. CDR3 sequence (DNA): TGTGCCAGCAGCTTACAAGGGGGGTTAGATACGCAGTATTTT. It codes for CASSLQGGLDTQYF.

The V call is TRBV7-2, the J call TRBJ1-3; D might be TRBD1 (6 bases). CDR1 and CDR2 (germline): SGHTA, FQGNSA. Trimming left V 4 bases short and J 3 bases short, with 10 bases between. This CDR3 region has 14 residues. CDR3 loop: CASSYRVHGNTIYF. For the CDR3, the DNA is TGTGCCAGCAGCTACAGGGTTCATGGAAACACCATATATTTT.

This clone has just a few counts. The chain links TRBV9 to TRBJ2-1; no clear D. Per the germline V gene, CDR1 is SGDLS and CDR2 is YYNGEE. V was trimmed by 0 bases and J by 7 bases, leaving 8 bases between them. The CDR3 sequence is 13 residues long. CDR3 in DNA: TGTGCCAGCAGCGTAGGGCTAGGGAATGAGCAGTTCTTC. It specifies CASSVGLGNEQFF.

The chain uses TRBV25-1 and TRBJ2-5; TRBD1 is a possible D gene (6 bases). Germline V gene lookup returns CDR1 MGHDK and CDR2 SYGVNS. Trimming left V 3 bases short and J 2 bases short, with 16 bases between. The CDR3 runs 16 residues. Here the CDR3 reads CASSDVFRGEQETQYF. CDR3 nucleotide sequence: TGTGCCAGCAGTGATGTTTTCAGGGGAGAGCAAGAGACCCAGTACTTC.

In nucleotides, the CDR3 is TGTGCCAGCAGTTATGGGTCTCAGAACACTGAAGCTTTCTTT. This gives the protein CASSYGSQNTEAFF. The rearrangement links TRBV6-5 to TRBJ1-1, with unresolved D. The CDR3 is made up of 14 amino acids. The germline V gene encodes CDR1 MNHEY and CDR2 SVGAGI. With 3 bases removed from V and 1 base from J, the gap between germline ends came to 9 bases.

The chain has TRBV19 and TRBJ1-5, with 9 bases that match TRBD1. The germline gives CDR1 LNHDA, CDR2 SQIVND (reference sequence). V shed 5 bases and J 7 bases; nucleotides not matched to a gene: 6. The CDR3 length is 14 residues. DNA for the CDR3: TGTGCCAGTAGTTCCACAGGGGGCGGCCAGCCCCAGCATTTT. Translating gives CASSSTGGGQPQHF.

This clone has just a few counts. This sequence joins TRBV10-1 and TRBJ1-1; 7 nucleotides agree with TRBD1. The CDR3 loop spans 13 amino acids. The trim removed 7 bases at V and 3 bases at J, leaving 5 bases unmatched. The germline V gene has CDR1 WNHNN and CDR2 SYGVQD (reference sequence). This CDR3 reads CASKTGKDTEAFF. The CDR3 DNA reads TGCGCCAGCAAGACAGGGAAGGACACTGAAGCTTTCTTT.

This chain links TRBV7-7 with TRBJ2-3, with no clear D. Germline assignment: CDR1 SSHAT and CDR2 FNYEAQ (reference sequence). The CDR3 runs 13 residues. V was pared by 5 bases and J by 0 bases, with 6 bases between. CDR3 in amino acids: CASSQHSTDTQYF. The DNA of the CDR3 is TGTGCCAGCAGCCAACACAGCACAGATACGCAGTATTTT.

Here the CDR3 reads CASSPNGQSTDTQYF. Here the CDR3 DNA reads TGCGCCAGCAGCCCCAATGGCCAGAGCACAGATACGCAGTATTTT. This chain uses TRBV5-1 with TRBJ2-3; D not resolved. CDR1 is SGHRS and CDR2 is YFSETQ in the germline V gene. V was clipped by 4 bases and J by 0 bases, with 12 bases between them. This CDR3 is 15 amino acids long.

CDR3 DNA sequence: TGTGCCAGCAGCTTAGCGGGGGATGGAAACACCATATATTTT. It codes for CASSLAGDGNTIYF. This rearrangement joins TRBV7-2 to TRBJ1-3; a possible D gene is TRBD1 (5 bases). The CDR3 length is 14 residues. The V end lost 0 bases, the J end lost 3 bases, and 6 bases lay between the germline ends. Germline V gives CDR1 SGHTA, CDR2 FQGNSA.

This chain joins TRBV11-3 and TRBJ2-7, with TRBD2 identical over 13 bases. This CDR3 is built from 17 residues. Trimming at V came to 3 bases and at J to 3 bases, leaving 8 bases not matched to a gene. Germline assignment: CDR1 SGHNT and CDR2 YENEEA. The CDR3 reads CASSFAGLAGVFYEQYF. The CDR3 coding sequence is TGTGCCAGCAGCTTCGCCGGACTAGCGGGAGTTTTCTACGAGCAGTACTTC.

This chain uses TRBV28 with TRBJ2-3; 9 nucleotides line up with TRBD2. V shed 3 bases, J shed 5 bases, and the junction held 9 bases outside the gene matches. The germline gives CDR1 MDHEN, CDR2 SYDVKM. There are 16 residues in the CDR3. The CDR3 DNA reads TGTGCCAGCAGTTTCCGCGGGGGGGCCGGAGGAGATACGCAGTATTTT. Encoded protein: CASSFRGGAGGDTQYF.